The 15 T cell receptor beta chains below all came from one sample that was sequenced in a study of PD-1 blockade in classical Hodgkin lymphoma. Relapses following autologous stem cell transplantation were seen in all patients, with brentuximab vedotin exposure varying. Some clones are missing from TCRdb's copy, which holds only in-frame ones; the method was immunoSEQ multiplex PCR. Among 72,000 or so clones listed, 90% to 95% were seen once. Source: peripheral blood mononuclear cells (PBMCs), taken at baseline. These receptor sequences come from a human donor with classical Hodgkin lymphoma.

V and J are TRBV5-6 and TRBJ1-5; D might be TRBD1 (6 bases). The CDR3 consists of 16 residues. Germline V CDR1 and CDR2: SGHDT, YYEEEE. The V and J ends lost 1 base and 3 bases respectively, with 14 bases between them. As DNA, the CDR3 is TGTGCCAGCAGCTTGCTCGTTACAGGGTCCAATCAGCCCCAGCATTTT. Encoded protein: CASSLLVTGSNQPQHF.

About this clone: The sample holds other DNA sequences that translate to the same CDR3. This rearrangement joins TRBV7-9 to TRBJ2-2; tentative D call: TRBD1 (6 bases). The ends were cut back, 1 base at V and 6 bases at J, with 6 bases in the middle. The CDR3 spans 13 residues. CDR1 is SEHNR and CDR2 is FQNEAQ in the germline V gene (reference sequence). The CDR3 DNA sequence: TGTGCCAGCAGCTTAGAGGGGGCCGGGGAGCTGTTTTTT. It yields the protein CASSLEGAGELFF.

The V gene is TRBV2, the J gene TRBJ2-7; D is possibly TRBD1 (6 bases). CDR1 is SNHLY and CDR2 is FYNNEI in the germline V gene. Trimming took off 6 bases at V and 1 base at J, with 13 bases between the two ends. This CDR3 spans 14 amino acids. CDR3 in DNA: TGTGCCAGCAGAGAGCCGGGACATTCCTACGAGCAGTACTTC. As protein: CASREPGHSYEQYF.

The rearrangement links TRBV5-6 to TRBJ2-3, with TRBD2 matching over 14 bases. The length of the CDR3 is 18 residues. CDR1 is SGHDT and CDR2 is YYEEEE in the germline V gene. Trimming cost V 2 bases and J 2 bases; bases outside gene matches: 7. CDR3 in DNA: TGTGCCAGCAGCTTCTCAGGGGGACTAGCGGGGGTCACAGATACGCAGTATTTT. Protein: CASSFSGGLAGVTDTQYF.

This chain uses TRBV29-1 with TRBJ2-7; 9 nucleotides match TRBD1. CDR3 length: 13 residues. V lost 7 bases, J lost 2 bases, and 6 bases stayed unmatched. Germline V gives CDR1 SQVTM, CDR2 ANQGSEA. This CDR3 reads CSAAGTGPYEQYF. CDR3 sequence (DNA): TGCAGCGCCGCCGGGACAGGGCCCTACGAGCAGTACTTC.

The CDR3 nucleotides read TGTGCCAGCAGCTCTCGGGGGAGCGGGAGTTGGTACAATGAGCAGTTCTTC. Translating it yields CASSSRGSGSWYNEQFF. The genes are TRBV7-3 and TRBJ2-1; 8 bases align to TRBD2. CDR1 SGHTA and CDR2 FQGTGA come from the germline V gene. The CDR3 runs to 17 residues. The V gene end was trimmed by 4 bases and the J gene end by 4 bases; junction bases not matched to a gene: 12.

The CDR3 loop reads CASSEGQAETQYF. For the CDR3, the DNA is TGTGCCAGCAGCGAAGGACAGGCAGAGACCCAGTACTTC. The chain links TRBV7-9 to TRBJ2-5, with 7 bases lining up with TRBD1. CDR3 size: 13 residues. Germline trimming cut 5 bases from V and 4 bases from J; bases unmatched to any gene: 4. The V gene's germline CDR1 is SEHNR and CDR2 FQNEAQ (reference sequence).

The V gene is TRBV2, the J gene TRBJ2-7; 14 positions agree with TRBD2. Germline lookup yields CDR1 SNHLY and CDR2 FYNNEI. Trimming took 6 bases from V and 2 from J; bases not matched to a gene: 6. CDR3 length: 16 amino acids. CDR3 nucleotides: TGTGCCAGCAGCCCTAGACTAGCGGGGGGGACCTACGAGCAGTACTTC. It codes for CASSPRLAGGTYEQYF.

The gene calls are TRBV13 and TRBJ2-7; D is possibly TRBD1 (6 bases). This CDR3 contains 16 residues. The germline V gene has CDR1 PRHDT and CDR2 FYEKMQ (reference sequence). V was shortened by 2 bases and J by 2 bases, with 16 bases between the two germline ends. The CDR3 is CASSLRPGTRPYEQYF. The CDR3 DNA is TGTGCCAGCAGCTTACGCCCCGGGACAAGACCCTACGAGCAGTACTTC.

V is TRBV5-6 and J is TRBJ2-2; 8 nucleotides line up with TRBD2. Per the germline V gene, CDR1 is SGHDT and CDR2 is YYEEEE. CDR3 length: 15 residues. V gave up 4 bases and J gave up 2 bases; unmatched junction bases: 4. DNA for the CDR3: TGTGCCAGCAGCCACAGCGGGAGTAACACCGGGGAGCTGTTTTTT. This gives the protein CASSHSGSNTGELFF. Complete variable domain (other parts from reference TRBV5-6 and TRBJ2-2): DAGVTQSPTHLIKTRGQQVTLRCSPKSGHDTVSWYQQALGQGPQFIFQYYEEEERQRGNFPDRFSGHQFPNYSSELNVNALLLGDSALYLCASSHSGSNTGELFFGEGSRLTVL.

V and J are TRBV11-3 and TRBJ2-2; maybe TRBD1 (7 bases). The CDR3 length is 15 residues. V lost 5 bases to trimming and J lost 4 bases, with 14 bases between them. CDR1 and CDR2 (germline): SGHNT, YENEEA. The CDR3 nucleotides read TGTGCCAGCAGCCCCGGGACAGCGGGCACCGGGGAGCTGTTTTTT. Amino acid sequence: CASSPGTAGTGELFF.

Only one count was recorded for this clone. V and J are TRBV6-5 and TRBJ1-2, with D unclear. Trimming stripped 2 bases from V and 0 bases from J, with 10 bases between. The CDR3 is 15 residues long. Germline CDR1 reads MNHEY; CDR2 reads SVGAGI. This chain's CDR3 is CASSYRAPTNYGYTF. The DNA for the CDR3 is TGTGCCAGCAGTTACAGGGCACCTACTAACTATGGCTACACCTTC.

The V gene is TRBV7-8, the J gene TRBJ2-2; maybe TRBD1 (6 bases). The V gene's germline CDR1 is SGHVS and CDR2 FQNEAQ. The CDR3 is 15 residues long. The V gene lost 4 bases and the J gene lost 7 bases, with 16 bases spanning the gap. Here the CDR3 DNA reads TGTGCCAGCAGCTCCCACAGGGAAATGAACGGGGAGCTGTTTTTT. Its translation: CASSSHREMNGELFF.

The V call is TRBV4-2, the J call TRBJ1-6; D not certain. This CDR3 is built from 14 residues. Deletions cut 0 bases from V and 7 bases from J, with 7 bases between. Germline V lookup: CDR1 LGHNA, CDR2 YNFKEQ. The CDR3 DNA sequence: TGTGCCAGCAGCCAAGATACAGCAAATTCACCCCTCCACTTT. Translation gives CASSQDTANSPLHF.

The CDR3 sequence: CASSGGTTGELFF. CDR3 sequence (DNA): TGCGCCAGCAGTGGGGGTACCACCGGGGAGCTGTTTTTT. V is TRBV5-1 and J is TRBJ2-2, with D tentatively TRBD1 or TRBD2 (5 bases each). There are 13 residues in the CDR3. Germline values: CDR1 SGHRS, CDR2 YFSETQ. V shed 5 bases and J shed 4 bases, with 9 bases lying between them.